A selection of T cell receptor beta chains follows, all from one sample in a study of cytomegalovirus exposure and HLA in healthy donors. Profiled with immunoSEQ multiplex PCR; TCRdb holds only in-frame clones, not every one. The sample carries about 150,000 clones, roughly four fifths recorded once. Material: PBMCs. The receptors originated from a woman between 50 and 59 years old in good health and CMV-seropositive. Both conserved end residues are part of each CDR3. A D gene is named only where the DNA matches it firmly. Clone sizes are given selectively: once, few, many, or a class where the clone is expanded.

cdr3_aa cdr3_nt clone_size j_call v_call d_call
CASSESSGSYNEQFF TGTGCCAGCAGTGAATCTAGCGGGAGCTACAATGAGCAGTTCTTC few TRBJ2-1 TRBV6-4 TRBD2
CASSLGLAGDNTDTQYF TGTGCCAGCAGCTTGGGCCTAGCGGGGGACAACACAGATACGCAGTATTTT . TRBJ2-3 TRBV5-4 TRBD2
CSVHRGTYGYTF TGCAGCGTTCACAGGGGGACCTATGGCTACACCTTC . TRBJ1-2 TRBV29-1 TRBD1
CASSSWTSGSYEQYF TGTGCCAGCAGTTCCTGGACTAGCGGATCCTACGAGCAGTACTTC . TRBJ2-7 TRBV28 TRBD2
CASSLVSTQGSSPLHF TGTGCCAGCAGCTTAGTGTCCACGCAGGGATCATCACCCCTCCACTTT few TRBJ1-6 TRBV7-8 .
CASSEQYNTEAFF TGTGCCAGCAGTGAACAGTATAACACTGAAGCTTTCTTT . TRBJ1-1 TRBV2 .
CASSQDTGGAGYGYTF TGCGCCAGCAGCCAAGATACAGGGGGAGCGGGCTATGGCTACACCTTC . TRBJ1-2 TRBV4-3 TRBD1
CTSSPNLDQPQHF TGTACCAGTAGTCCGAACCTAGATCAGCCCCAGCATTTT . TRBJ1-5 TRBV19 .
CASSLEGKEAFF TGTGCCAGCAGTTTGGAGGGTAAAGAAGCTTTCTTT . TRBJ1-1 TRBV28 .
CASLLGGLGEQYF TGTGCCAGCCTCCTCGGGGGGCTGGGCGAGCAGTACTTC once TRBJ2-7 TRBV6-1 .
CATSRDKGRGRAGELFF TGTGCCACCAGCAGAGATAAGGGAAGGGGGCGGGCCGGGGAGCTGTTTTTT few TRBJ2-2 TRBV15 TRBD1
CASSPADRDSHGYTF TGCGCCAGCAGCCCGGCGGACAGGGATTCCCATGGCTACACCTTC . TRBJ1-2 TRBV4-3 TRBD1
CASSRQTTNEKLFF TGTGCCAGCAGCCGACAGACTACTAATGAAAAACTGTTTTTT . TRBJ1-4 TRBV2 .
CASSLVRARGNTEAFF TGTGCCAGCAGCTTGGTCCGGGCACGGGGGAACACTGAAGCTTTCTTT . TRBJ1-1 TRBV5-6 .
CASTQGFASQPQHF TGTGCCAGCACCCAGGGGTTCGCTAGTCAGCCCCAGCATTTT . TRBJ1-5 TRBV6-6 .
CASRDSGSYEQYF TGCGCCAGCAGGGATAGCGGATCCTACGAGCAGTACTTC few TRBJ2-7 TRBV5-1 .
CASSFHKLDWVEQYF TGTGCCAGCAGTTTTCATAAGTTGGACTGGGTTGAGCAGTACTTC . TRBJ2-5 TRBV28 .
CASSPLWGDGNQPQHF TGTGCCAGTAGCCCCCTGTGGGGGGATGGCAATCAGCCCCAGCATTTT . TRBJ1-5 TRBV19 .
CASSPGAVLSQPQHF TGTGCCAGTAGCCCGGGTGCTGTTCTGAGTCAGCCCCAGCATTTT . TRBJ1-5 TRBV19 .
CASSPRTGIYGYTF TGTGCCAGTAGTCCCCGGACAGGGATCTATGGCTACACCTTC once TRBJ1-2 TRBV19 TRBD1
CASSLAALAIGSTDTQYF TGCGCCAGCAGCTTGGCGGCACTAGCAATCGGGAGCACAGATACGCAGTATTTT . TRBJ2-3 TRBV5-1 .
CASSGDRADRQYF TGTGCCAGCTCGGGGGACAGGGCGGACCGGCAGTACTTC . TRBJ2-7 TRBV18 TRBD1
CAISENNRGRNGYTF TGTGCCATCAGTGAGAATAACAGGGGGAGGAATGGCTACACCTTC . TRBJ1-2 TRBV10-3 TRBD1
CASSRQGHEQYF TGTGCCAGCAGCCGACAGGGCCACGAGCAGTACTTC . TRBJ2-7 TRBV28 TRBD1
CASSLDSQGDTEAFF TGTGCCAGCAGCTTAGATAGCCAGGGCGACACTGAAGCTTTCTTT . TRBJ1-1 TRBV11-2 .
CAWSAGTGGYGYTF TGTGCCTGGAGTGCCGGGACAGGAGGCTATGGCTACACCTTC . TRBJ1-2 TRBV30 TRBD1
CASSGRVQETQYF TGTGCCAGCAGCGGCAGGGTACAAGAGACCCAGTACTTC . TRBJ2-5 TRBV7-9 .
CASRDRGDIQYF TGTGCCAGCAGGGACAGGGGGGACATTCAGTACTTC . TRBJ2-4 TRBV2 TRBD1
CASSANSGGEETQYF TGTGCTAGCAGCGCAAATAGCGGGGGGGAAGAGACCCAGTACTTC . TRBJ2-5 TRBV7-7 TRBD2
CASSLYGLAGGAGELFF TGTGCCAGCAGTTTATACGGACTAGCGGGAGGAGCCGGGGAGCTGTTTTTT . TRBJ2-2 TRBV27 TRBD2
CATPGQASNQPQHF TGCGCCACTCCAGGACAGGCTAGCAATCAGCCCCAGCATTTT once TRBJ1-5 TRBV23-1 TRBD1
CASSLAQAGAQETQYF TGTGCCAGCAGCTTAGCGCAGGCAGGGGCTCAAGAGACCCAGTACTTC . TRBJ2-5 TRBV7-2 .
CASSPQPLYLAETYNEQFF TGCGCCAGCAGTCCCCAACCCCTCTATTTAGCGGAAACCTACAATGAGCAGTTCTTC . TRBJ2-1 TRBV23-1 .